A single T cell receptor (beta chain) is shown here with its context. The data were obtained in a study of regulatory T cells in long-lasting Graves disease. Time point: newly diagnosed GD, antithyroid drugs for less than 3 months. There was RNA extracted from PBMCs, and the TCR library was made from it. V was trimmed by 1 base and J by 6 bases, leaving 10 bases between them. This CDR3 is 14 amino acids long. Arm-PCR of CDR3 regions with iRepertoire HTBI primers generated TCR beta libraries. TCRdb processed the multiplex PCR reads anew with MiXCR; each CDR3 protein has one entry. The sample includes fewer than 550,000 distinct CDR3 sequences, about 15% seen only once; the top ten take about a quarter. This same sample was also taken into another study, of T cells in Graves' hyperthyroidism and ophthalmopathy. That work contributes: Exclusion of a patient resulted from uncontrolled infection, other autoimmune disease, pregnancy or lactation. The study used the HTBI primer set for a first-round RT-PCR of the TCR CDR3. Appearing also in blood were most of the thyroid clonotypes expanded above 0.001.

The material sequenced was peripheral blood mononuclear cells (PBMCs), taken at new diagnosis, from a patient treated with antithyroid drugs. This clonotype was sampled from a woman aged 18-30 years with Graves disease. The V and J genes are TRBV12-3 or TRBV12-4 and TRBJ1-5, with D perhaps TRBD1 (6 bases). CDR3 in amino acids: CASSLGGGTQPQHF. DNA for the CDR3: TGTGCCAGCAGTTTAGGGGGGGGCACTCAGCCCCAGCATTTT.